This TCR beta chain was sequenced for a study of blood T cell repertoires in COVID-19. Study-wide context: Samples taken during acute and convalescent COVID-19 were collected in the United States, Italy and Spain. PBMCs, B-cell-depleted T cells, or T cells were the source of the cDNA or gDNA that made up the material.

The germline gives CDR1 KGHSH, CDR2 LQKENI. CDR3 size: 14 residues. Trimming stripped 3 bases from V and 8 bases from J, with 13 bases between. The authors' processing: Amplification of reference gene primers provided the estimated nucleated cell counts. Clones were sequenced by immunoSEQ multiplex PCR, and TCRdb holds only the in-frame ones, with some missing. The V and J calls and clone size were taken over from that table, and D and trimming were inferred from the DNA. This table has 300,000 to 450,000 clones, about 88% appearing once. The sequenced material came from peripheral blood. The TCR was taken from a human donor in a cohort sampled during active COVID-19. The chain recombines TRBV18 with TRBJ1-4; D unresolved. The CDR3: CASSPGGSEEKLFF. CDR3 DNA: TGTGCCAGCTCACCGGGAGGATCTGAGGAAAAACTGTTTTTT.